Detailed here is one TCR beta chain. The sample carries other DNA sequences with the same CDR3. Only CD45RO-negative cells positively selected for CCR7 counted as naive CD8 cells, so terminally differentiated effector memory CD45RA+ cells were excluded. This specimen belongs to a study of shared clonotypes between healthy human individuals. The CDR3 is 13 amino acids. Trimming took 2 bases from V and 3 from J, leaving 9 bases between them. Germline values: CDR1 SGHRS, CDR2 YFSETQ. Produced via immunoSEQ multiplex PCR; TCRdb's table is partial and in-frame only. The sample consists of about 2.1 million clones, 93% of them appearing once.

Material: naive CD8+ T cells from PBMCs. This chain connects TRBV5-1 to TRBJ2-7, with D possibly matching TRBD1 (5 bases). This clonotype was sampled from a man aged 18 to 29 in good health. Some clones in this sample may be carry-over from other donors' samples. CDR3 nucleotides: TGCGCCAGCAGCTTTGGAGACAGCTACGAGCAGTACTTC. It yields the protein CASSFGDSYEQYF.